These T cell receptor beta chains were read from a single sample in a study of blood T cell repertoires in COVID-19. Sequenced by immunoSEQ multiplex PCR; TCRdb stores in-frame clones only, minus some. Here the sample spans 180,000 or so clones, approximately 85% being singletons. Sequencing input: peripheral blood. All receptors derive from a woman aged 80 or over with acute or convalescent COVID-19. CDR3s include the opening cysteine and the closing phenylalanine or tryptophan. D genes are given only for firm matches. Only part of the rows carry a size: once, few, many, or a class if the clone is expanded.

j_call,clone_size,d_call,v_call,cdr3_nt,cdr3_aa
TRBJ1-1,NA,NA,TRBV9,TGTGCCAGCAGCCCCGGGACTGAAGCTTTCTTT,CASSPGTEAFF
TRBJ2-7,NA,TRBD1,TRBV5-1,TGCGCCAGCAGCTCCCCCGGGACAGCGGCCTACGAGCAGTACTTC,CASSSPGTAAYEQYF
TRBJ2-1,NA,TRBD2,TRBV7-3,TGTGCCAGCAGCACCGGACTAGGAGTCTACAATGAGCAGTTCTTC,CASSTGLGVYNEQFF
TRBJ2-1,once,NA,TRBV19,TGTGCCAGTAGTATCATCGGAACAGCCCTCGGCTACAATGAGCAGTTCTTC,CASSIIGTALGYNEQFF
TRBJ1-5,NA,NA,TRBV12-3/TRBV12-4,TGTGCCTCCAACAGAGACAATCAGCCCCAGCATTTT,CASNRDNQPQHF
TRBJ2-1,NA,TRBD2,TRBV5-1,TGCGCCAGCAGCTTTAGCGGGGACTCCTACAATGAGCAGTTCTTC,CASSFSGDSYNEQFF
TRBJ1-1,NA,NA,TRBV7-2,TGTGCCAGCAGCGCACGGCGGGTCGCAGTGGACACTGAAGCTTTCTTT,CASSARRVAVDTEAFF
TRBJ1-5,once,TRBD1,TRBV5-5,TGTGCCAGCAGCTTTGACAGGGACCAGCCCCAGCATTTT,CASSFDRDQPQHF
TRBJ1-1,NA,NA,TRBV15,TGTGCCACCAGCAGAGACAGGGGTTATGAAGCTTTCTTT,CATSRDRGYEAFF
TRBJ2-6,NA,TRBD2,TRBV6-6,TGTGCCAGCAGTTACCGGGGGGCTGGGGCCAACGTCCTGACTTTC,CASSYRGAGANVLTF
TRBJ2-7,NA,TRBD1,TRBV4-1,TGCGCCAGCAGCCAATTGACAGGGCCAATCCACGAGCAGTACTTC,CASSQLTGPIHEQYF
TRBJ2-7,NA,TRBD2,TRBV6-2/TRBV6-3,TGTGCCAGCAGCTCTTGGGGGGGGACCTACGAGCAGTACTTC,CASSSWGGTYEQYF
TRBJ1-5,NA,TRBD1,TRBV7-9,TGTGCCAGCAGCTCTGGGACAGGGGGCTTAGTAGGCAATCAGCCCCAGCATTTT,CASSSGTGGLVGNQPQHF
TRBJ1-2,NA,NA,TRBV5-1,TGCGCCACCCGCCAGGACAACCTGGGGTATGGCTACACCTTC,CATRQDNLGYGYTF
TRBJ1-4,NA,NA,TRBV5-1,TGCGCCAGCAGCTTGGAGGGGGCAACTAATGAAAAACTGTTTTTT,CASSLEGATNEKLFF
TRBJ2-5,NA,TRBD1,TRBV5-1,TGCGCCAGCAGCCTGGGGTCGACAGGGAAAGAGACCCAGTACTTC,CASSLGSTGKETQYF
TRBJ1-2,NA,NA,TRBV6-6,TGTGCCAGCAGTCCCCAGGGCCGGCAGAATGGCTACACCTTC,CASSPQGRQNGYTF
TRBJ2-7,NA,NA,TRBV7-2,TGTGCCAGCAGCTTAGATCGGGTATCTCGCTACGAGCAGTACTTC,CASSLDRVSRYEQYF
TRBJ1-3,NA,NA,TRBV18,TGTGCCAGCTCGTTCACAGGAGGAAACACCATATATTTT,CASSFTGGNTIYF
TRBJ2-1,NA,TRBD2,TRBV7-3,TGTGCCAGCAGCTTACTAGCGGGGGGGTCCTACAATGAGCAGTTCTTC,CASSLLAGGSYNEQFF
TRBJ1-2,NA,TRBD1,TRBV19,TGTGCCAGTAGCCGAGTACAGGGGGGCTATGGCTACACCTTC,CASSRVQGGYGYTF
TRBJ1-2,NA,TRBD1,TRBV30,TGTGCCGGACAGGAGACCTATGGCTACACCTTC,CAGQETYGYTF
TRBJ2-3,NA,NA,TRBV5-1,TGCGCCAGCAGCTTGGGTGGAGGGAAGGCAGATACGCAGTATTTT,CASSLGGGKADTQYF
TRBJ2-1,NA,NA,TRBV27,TGTGCCAGCAGGGTAGACTATCCGGCCTACAATGAGCAGTTCTTC,CASRVDYPAYNEQFF
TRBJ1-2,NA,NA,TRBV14,TGTGCCAGCAGCCGAAAGACGGGGGTTACTAACTATGGCTACACCTTC,CASSRKTGVTNYGYTF
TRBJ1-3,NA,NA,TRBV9,TGTGCCAGCAGTCTCGAAGGAGGGCTCTCTGGAAACACCATATATTTT,CASSLEGGLSGNTIYF
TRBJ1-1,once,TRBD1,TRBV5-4,TGTGCCAGCAGCCCGGGGACAGGGGTGAACACTGAAGCTTTCTTT,CASSPGTGVNTEAFF